What follows is one T cell receptor (beta chain) and its context. This specimen comes from a study of blood T cells in healthy people across ages. Using a J-beta primer mix together with a sample-barcoded 5' primer, a second PCR was run for roughly 7 to 11 cycles. TCRdb reprocessed the 5' RACE reads via MiXCR and lists one record per CDR3 protein. The top ten clones hold under 3% of a sample with hundreds of thousands of distinct CDR3 sequences, around 24% of them seen once. The CDR3 spans 15 residues. The germline V and J ends were trimmed by 0 bases and 8 bases, with 13 bases remaining between them. CDR1 is SGHTA, CDR2 FQGNSA, per germline. This sample also belongs to another study, concerning T cells of mothers and their children. Per that study: Thymic selection shapes TCR recombination output similarly in related and unrelated pairs.

This chain connects TRBV7-2 to TRBJ1-4; a possible D gene is TRBD1 (6 bases). Sequenced: blood. The clonotype was recovered from a boy aged 5-17 years in good health. CDR3 nucleotides: TGTGCCAGCAGCTTAGCGCCACTAGGGGGGGAAAAACTGTTTTTT. Translating gives CASSLAPLGGEKLFF.